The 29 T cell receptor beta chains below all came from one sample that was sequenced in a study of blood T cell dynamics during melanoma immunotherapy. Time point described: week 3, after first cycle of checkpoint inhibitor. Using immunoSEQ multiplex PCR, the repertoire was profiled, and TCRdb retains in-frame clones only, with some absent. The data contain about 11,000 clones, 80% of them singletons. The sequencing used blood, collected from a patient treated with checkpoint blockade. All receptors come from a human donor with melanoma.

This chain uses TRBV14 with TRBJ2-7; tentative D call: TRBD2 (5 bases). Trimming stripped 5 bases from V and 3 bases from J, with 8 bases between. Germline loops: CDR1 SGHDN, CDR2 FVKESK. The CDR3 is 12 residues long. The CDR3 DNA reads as TGTGCCAGCAGCGGACTGAACTACGAGCAGTACTTC. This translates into CASSGLNYEQYF.

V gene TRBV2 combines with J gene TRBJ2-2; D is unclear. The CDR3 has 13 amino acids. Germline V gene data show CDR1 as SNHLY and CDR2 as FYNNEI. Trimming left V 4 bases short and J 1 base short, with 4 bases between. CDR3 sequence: CASSAQNTGELFF. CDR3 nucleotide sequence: TGTGCCAGCAGTGCACAGAACACCGGGGAGCTGTTTTTT.

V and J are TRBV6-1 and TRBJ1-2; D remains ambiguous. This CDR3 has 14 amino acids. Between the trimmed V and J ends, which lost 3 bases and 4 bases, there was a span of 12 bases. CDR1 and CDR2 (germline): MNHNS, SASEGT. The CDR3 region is CASSDIDRAYGYTF. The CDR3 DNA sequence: TGTGCCAGCAGTGACATTGACCGCGCCTATGGCTACACCTTC.

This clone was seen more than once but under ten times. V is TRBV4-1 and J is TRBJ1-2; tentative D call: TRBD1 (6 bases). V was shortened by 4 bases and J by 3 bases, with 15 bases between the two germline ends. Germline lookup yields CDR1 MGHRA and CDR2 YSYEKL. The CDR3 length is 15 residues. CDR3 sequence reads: CASSPAGGAYYGYTF. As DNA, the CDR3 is TGCGCCAGCAGCCCGGCTGGGGGGGCGTACTATGGCTACACCTTC.

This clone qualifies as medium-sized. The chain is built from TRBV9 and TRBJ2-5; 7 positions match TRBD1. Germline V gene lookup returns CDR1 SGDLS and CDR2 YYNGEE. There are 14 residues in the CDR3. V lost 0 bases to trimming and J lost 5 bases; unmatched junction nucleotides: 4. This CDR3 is CASSVVGGTETQYF. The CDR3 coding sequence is TGTGCCAGCAGCGTAGTAGGGGGCACGGAGACCCAGTACTTC.

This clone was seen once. CDR3 sequence reads: CASSPPPDLGNSPLHF. CDR3 DNA: TGCGCCAGCAGCCCCCCACCAGACCTCGGTAATTCACCCCTCCACTTT. The chain is built from TRBV4-1 and TRBJ1-6; no clear D gene. The CDR3 spans 16 residues. Germline V gives CDR1 MGHRA, CDR2 YSYEKL. Trimming left V 4 bases short and J 6 bases short, with 16 bases between.

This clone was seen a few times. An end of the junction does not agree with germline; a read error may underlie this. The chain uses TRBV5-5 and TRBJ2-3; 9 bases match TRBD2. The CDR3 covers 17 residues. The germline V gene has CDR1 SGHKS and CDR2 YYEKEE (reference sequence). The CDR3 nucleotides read TGCGCCAGCAGCCAAGAAGAAGGACTAGCGCTCACAGATACGCAGTATTTT. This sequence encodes CASSQEEGLALTDTQYF.

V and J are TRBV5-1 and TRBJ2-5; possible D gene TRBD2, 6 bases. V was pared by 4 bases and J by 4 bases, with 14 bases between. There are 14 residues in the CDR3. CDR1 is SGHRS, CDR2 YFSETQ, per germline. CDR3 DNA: TGCGCCAGCAGCCCCTCCGCGGGGATAGAGACCCAGTACTTC. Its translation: CASSPSAGIETQYF.

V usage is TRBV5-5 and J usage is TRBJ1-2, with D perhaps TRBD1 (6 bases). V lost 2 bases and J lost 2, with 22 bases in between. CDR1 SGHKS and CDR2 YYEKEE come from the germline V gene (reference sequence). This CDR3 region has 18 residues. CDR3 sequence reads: CASSFAGPQGLLNYGYTF. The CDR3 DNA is TGTGCCAGCAGCTTTGCTGGTCCACAGGGACTTCTCAACTATGGCTACACCTTC.

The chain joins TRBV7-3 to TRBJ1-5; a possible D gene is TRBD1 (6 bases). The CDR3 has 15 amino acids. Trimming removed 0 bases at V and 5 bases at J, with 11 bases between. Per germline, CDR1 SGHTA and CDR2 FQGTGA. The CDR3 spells CASSLTGGRDQPQHF. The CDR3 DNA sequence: TGTGCCAGCAGCTTAACTGGGGGGCGCGATCAGCCCCAGCATTTT.

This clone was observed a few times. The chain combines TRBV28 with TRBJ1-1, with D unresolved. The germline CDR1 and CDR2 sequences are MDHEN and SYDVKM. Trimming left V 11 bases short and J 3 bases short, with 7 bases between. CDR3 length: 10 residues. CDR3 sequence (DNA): TGTGCCGTGGGTTACACTGAAGCTTTCTTT. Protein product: CAVGYTEAFF.

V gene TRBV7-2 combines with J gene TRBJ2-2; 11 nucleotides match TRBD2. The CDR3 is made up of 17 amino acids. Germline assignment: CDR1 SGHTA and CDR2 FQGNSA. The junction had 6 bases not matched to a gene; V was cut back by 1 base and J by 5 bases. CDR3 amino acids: CASSLGVSGRGTGELFF. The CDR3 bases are TGTGCCAGCAGCTTAGGGGTTAGCGGGAGGGGTACCGGGGAGCTGTTTTTT.

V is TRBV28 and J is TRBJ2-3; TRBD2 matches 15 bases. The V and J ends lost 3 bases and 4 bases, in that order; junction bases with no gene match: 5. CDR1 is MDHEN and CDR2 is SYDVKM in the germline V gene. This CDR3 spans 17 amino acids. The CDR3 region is CASSLWTSGGVSDTQYF. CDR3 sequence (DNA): TGTGCCAGCAGTTTGTGGACTAGCGGGGGGGTGTCAGATACGCAGTATTTT.

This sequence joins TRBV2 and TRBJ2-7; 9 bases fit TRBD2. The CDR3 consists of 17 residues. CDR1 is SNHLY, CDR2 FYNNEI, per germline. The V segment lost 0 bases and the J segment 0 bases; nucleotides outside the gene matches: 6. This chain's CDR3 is CASSEALAGLSSYEQYV. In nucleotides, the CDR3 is TGTGCCAGCAGTGAAGCCCTAGCGGGGCTCAGCTCCTACGAGCAGTACGTC.

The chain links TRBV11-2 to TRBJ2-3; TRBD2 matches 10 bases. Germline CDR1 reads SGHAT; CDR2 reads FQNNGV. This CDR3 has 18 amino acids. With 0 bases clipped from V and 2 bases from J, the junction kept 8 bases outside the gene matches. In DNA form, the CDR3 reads TGTGCCAGCAGCTTAGAGATCTTAGCGGGAGGCTACACAGATACGCAGTATTTT. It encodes CASSLEILAGGYTDTQYF.

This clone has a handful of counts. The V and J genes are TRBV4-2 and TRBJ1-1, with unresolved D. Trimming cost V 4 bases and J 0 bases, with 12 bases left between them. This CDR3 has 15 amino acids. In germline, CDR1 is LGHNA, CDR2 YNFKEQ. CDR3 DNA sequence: TGTGCCAGCAGCCCCGAGGGTACCATGAACACTGAAGCTTTCTTT. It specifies CASSPEGTMNTEAFF.

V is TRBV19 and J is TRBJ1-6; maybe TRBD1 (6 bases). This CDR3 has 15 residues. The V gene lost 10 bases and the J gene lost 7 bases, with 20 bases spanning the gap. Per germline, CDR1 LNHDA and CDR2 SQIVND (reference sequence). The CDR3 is CATTTSTGKNSPLHF. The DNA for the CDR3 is TGTGCCACCACGACTTCTACAGGGAAAAATTCACCCCTCCACTTT.

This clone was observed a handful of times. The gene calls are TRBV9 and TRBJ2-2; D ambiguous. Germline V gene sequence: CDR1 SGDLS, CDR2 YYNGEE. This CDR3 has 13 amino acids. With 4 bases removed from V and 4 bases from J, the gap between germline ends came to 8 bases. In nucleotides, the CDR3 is TGTGCCAGCAGCCCTTCCAGCACCGGGGAGCTGTTTTTT. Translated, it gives CASSPSSTGELFF. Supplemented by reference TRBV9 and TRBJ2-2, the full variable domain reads DSGVTQTPKHLITATGQRVTLRCSPRSGDLSVYWYQQSLDQGLQFLIQYYNGEERAKGNILERFSAQQFPDLHSELNLSSLELGDSALYFCASSPSSTGELFFGEGSRLTVL.

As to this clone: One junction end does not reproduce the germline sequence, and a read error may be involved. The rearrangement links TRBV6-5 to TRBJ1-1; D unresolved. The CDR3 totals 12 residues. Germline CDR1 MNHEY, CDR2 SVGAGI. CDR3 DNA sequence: TGTGCCATCAGTACCCTGAACACTGAAGCTTTCTTT. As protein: CAISTLNTEAFF.

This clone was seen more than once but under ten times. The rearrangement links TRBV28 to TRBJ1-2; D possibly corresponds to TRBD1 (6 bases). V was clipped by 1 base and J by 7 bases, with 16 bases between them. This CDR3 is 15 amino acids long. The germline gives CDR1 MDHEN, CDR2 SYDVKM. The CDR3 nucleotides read TGTGCCAGCAGTTTATCCCAGGGGCGCGGGGCTGGCTACACCTTC. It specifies CASSLSQGRGAGYTF.

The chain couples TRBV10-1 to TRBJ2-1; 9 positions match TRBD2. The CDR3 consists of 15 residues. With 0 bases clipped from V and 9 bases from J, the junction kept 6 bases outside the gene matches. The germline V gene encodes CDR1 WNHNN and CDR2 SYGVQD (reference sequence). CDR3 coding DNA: TGCGCCAGCAGTGAGTCGGGGCGGGAGGGGAGTGAGCAGTTCTTC. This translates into CASSESGREGSEQFF.

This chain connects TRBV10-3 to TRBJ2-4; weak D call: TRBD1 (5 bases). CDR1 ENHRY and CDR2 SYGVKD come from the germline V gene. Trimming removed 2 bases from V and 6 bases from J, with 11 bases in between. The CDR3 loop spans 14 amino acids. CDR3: CAISEQQGGNIQYF. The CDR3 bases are TGTGCCATCAGTGAGCAGCAGGGTGGAAACATTCAGTACTTC.

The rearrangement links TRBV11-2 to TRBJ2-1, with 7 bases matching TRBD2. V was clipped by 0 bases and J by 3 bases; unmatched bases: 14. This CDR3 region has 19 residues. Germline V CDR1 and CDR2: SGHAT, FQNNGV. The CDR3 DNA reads TGTGCCAGCAGCTTAGAGACCCCTAGCGGAGATTCTCTCTACAATGAGCAGTTCTTC. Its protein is CASSLETPSGDSLYNEQFF.

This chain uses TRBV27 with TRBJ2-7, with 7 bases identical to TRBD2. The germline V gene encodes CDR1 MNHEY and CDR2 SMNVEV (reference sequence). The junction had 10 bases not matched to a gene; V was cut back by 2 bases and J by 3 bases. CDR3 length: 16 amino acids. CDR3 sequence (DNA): TGTGCCAGCAGTTTAAAGGGGTACCCGGGGGGCTACGAGCAGTACTTC. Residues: CASSLKGYPGGYEQYF.

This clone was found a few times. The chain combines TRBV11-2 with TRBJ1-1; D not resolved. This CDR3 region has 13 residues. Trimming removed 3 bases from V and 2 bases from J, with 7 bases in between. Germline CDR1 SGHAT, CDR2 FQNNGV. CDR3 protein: CASSFYSNTEAFF. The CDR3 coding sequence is TGTGCCAGCAGCTTTTACAGCAACACTGAAGCTTTCTTT.

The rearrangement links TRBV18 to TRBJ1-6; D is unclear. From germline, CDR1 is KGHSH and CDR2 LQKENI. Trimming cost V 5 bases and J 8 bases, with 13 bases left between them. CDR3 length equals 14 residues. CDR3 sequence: CASSAYRGDSPLHF. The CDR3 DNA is TGTGCCAGCTCAGCATACCGGGGAGATTCACCCCTCCACTTT.

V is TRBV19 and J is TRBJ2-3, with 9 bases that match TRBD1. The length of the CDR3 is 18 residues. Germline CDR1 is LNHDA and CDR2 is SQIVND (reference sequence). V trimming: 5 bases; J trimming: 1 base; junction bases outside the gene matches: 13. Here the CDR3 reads CASSPWTGAFEGTDTQYF. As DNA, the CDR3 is TGTGCCAGTAGTCCCTGGACAGGGGCATTCGAGGGCACAGATACGCAGTATTTT.

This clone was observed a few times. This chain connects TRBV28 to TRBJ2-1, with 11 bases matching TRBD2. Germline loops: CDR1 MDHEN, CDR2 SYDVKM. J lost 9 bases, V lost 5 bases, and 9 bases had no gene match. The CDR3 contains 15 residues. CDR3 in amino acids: CASSIRLAGRIEQFF. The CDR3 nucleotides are TGTGCCAGCAGTATCAGACTAGCGGGAAGGATTGAGCAGTTCTTC.

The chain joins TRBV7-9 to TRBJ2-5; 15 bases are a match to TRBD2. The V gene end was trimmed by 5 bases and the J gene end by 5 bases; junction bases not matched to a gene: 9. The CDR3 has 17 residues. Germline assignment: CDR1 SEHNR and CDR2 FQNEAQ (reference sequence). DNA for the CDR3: TGTGCCAGCAGCGAAAGGACTAGCGGGAGGGCCTATGAGACCCAGTACTTC. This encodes CASSERTSGRAYETQYF.